One and the same sample provided the 7 T cell receptor beta chains below, sequenced in a study of blood T cells in healthy people across ages. For the second PCR, which ran for about 7 to 11 cycles, a sample-barcoded 5' primer and a J-beta primer mix were used. TCRdb reprocessed the 5' RACE reads with MiXCR, giving one entry per CDR3 protein. The sample has about 810,000 distinct CDR3 sequences; about 37% are singletons. Specimen: blood. These receptors were obtained from a man aged 18 to 30 in good health.

The rearrangement links TRBV27 to TRBJ1-1, with 9 bases aligning to TRBD1. CDR1 is MNHEY, CDR2 SMNVEV, per germline (reference sequence). V was clipped by 0 bases and J by 4 bases; unmatched bases: 6. The CDR3 has 16 amino acids. As DNA, the CDR3 is TGTGCCAGCAGTTTATCGGGGACAGGGAGGGTCACTGAAGCTTTCTTT. It yields the protein CASSLSGTGRVTEAFF.

V is TRBV7-2 and J is TRBJ2-3; 7 nucleotides line up with TRBD2. The CDR3 covers 17 residues. With V trimmed by 1 base and J by 8 bases, 15 bases remained unmatched. Germline V lookup: CDR1 SGHTA, CDR2 FQGNSA. The CDR3 sequence is CASSLVPAGPNMGTQYF. The CDR3, as DNA: TGTGCCAGCAGCTTAGTGCCAGCGGGGCCTAACATGGGTACGCAGTATTTT.

The chain couples TRBV20-1 to TRBJ1-1; D remains unclear. V lost 0 bases and J lost 0, with 17 bases in between. CDR3 length: 17 amino acids. Germline V gene lookup returns CDR1 DFQATT and CDR2 SNEGSKA (reference sequence). In DNA, the CDR3 is TGCAGTGCTAGAGATACTCCCCGAAAAATAGTGAACACTGAAGCTTTCTTT. This sequence encodes CSARDTPRKIVNTEAFF.

This clonotype was counted between two and nine times. The chain recombines TRBV5-1 with TRBJ1-1; 8 bases match TRBD1. J was trimmed by 6 bases and V by 3 bases; bases with no gene match: 13. This CDR3 comprises 16 residues. From germline, CDR1 is SGHRS and CDR2 YFSETQ. CDR3 in amino acids: CASSYYRTGRRSEAFF. The CDR3 DNA reads TGCGCCAGCAGCTACTACCGGACAGGGAGGAGGTCTGAAGCTTTCTTT.

This clonotype was found a few times. This chain connects TRBV6-5 to TRBJ2-3; 8 bases line up with TRBD2. Germline CDR1 is MNHEY and CDR2 is SVGAGI. With V trimmed by 8 bases and J by 2 bases, 12 bases remained unmatched. The CDR3 contains 16 residues. The CDR3 loop is CASRLGGGAITDTQYF. CDR3 nucleotides: TGTGCCAGCCGACTCGGGGGGGGAGCGATCACAGATACGCAGTATTTT.

This clonotype showed up just a few times. Possible read error: a much larger clone is one base away. The CDR3 DNA is TGCGCCAGCAGCTTGGCAAGGACAACCTACAATGAGCAGTACTTC. It specifies CASSLARTTYNEQYF. The chain combines TRBV5-1 with TRBJ2-5; D possibly corresponds to TRBD1 (5 bases). Germline values: CDR1 SGHRS, CDR2 YFSETQ. This CDR3 region has 15 residues. V lost 0 bases to trimming and J lost 11 bases, with 20 bases between them.

As regards this clonotype: A read error may be the cause here, since a much bigger clone is one base away. This rearrangement joins TRBV12-3 or TRBV12-4 to TRBJ2-3; no firm D call. V lost 3 bases and J lost 2, with 9 bases in between. The CDR3 extends over 14 amino acids. The CDR3 DNA reads TGTGCCAGCAGTTTGGCCGACATCACAGATACGCAGTATTTT. Protein sequence: CASSLADITDTQYF.